This TCR beta chain came from a study of blood T cell repertoires in COVID-19. On the study more broadly: Sites across the United States, Italy and Spain contributed samples from acute and convalescent COVID-19.

The repertoire was sequenced with immunoSEQ multiplex PCR; TCRdb's copy has only in-frame clones and lacks some. The profile covers some 77,000 clones, with 81% appearing a single time and 20% taken by the ten largest. With V trimmed by 4 bases and J by 5 bases, 10 bases remained unmatched. This CDR3 has 14 amino acids. Germline CDR1 and CDR2: GTSNPN and SVGIG (reference sequence). The sample taken for sequencing was peripheral blood. The chain combines TRBV30 with TRBJ1-2, with 7 bases matching TRBD1. The TCR comes from a woman aged 70 to 79 with acute or convalescent COVID-19. The CDR3 here is CAWTSGDSIYGYTF. CDR3 nucleotides: TGTGCCTGGACCTCTGGGGACAGCATTTATGGCTACACCTTC. The entire variable domain, with the rest obtained from reference TRBV30 and TRBJ1-2, is as follows: SQTIHQWPATLVQPVGSPLSLECTVEGTSNPNLYWYRQAAGRGLQLLFYSVGIGQISSEVPQNLSASRPQDRQFILSSKKLLLSDSGFYLCAWTSGDSIYGYTFGSGTRLTVV.